This T cell receptor beta chain was documented in a study of T-cell reconstitution after alpha-beta-depleted transplantation in children. Unique molecular identifiers were built into the TCRbeta library. TCRdb used MiXCR to reprocess the PCR reads, holding one entry per CDR3 protein. The sample has around 450,000 distinct CDR3 sequences; 15% to 20% are singletons. Deletions cut 3 bases from V and 2 bases from J, with 14 bases between. This CDR3 region has 15 residues. The chain links TRBV12-3 or TRBV12-4 to TRBJ2-7; the D is unclear. This clonotype was sampled from a boy in the first two years of life who had a stem cell transplant for Wiskott-Aldrich syndrome, so the T cells may come from the graft donor. This material consisted of PBMCs, mostly from graft donor cells, taken 360 days after TCRalphabeta/CD19-depleted stem cell transplant. The CDR3, as DNA: TGTGCCAGCAGTTTTGGGGTAGCTGTGACCTACGAGCAGTACTTC. Amino acid sequence: CASSFGVAVTYEQYF.